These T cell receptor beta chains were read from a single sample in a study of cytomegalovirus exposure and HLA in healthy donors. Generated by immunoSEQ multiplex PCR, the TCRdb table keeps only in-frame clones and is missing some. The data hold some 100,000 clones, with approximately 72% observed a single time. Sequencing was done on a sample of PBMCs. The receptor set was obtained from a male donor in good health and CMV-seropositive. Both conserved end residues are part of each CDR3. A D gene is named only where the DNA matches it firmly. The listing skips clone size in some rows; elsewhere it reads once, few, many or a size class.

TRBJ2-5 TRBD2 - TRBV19 TGTGCCAGTAGTATCTCGGGGGACGGGGGGCAAGAGACCCAGTACTTC CASSISGDGGQETQYF
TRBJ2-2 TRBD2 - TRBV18 TGTGCCAGCTCACCATGGAGCGGGGGGGCTGCCGGGGAGCTGTTTTTT CASSPWSGGAAGELFF
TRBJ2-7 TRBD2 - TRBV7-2 TGTGCCAGCAGCTCCAGCGGGGGGGCCTACGAGCAGTACTTC CASSSSGGAYEQYF
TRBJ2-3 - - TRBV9 TGTGCCAGCAGTGGATATAGCGATGGCACAGATACGCAGTATTTT CASSGYSDGTDTQYF
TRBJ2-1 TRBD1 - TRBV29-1 TGCAGCGTTGATGCGCGGACAGGGGGCGCCCCGGGTGAGCAGTTCTTC CSVDARTGGAPGEQFF
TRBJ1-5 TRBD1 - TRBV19 TGTGCCAGTAGAGGGACAGGGATCCAGCCCCAGCATTTT CASRGTGIQPQHF
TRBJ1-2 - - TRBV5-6 TGTGCCAGCAGCTTGGTGCGGGGATACTATGTGGGCTACACCTTC CASSLVRGYYVGYTF
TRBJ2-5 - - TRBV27 TGTGCCAGCTCGGGACATACGCAAGAGACCCAGTACTTC CASSGHTQETQYF
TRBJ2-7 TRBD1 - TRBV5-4 TGTGCCAGCAGCTTGGGAAGGACAGGGTCCTACGAGCAGTACTTC CASSLGRTGSYEQYF
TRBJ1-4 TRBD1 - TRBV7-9 TGTGCCAGCAGCTTGGGACAGGGAAATGAAAAACTGTTTTTT CASSLGQGNEKLFF
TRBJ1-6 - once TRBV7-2 TGTGCCAGCAGCTTAGGGCAGGGGAATAATTCACCCCTCCACTTT CASSLGQGNNSPLHF
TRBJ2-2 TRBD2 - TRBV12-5 TGTGCTAGTGGTCCCGGAACTAGCGGGGGGCCTCCGGAGCTGTTTTTT CASGPGTSGGPPELFF
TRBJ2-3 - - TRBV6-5 TGTGCCAGCAGTTACTACCCTAATTCTAGAGATACGCAGTATTTT CASSYYPNSRDTQYF
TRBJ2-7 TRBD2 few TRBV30 TGTGCCTGGAGGGCCGGGACTAGCGGGGCCTACGAGCAGTACTTC CAWRAGTSGAYEQYF
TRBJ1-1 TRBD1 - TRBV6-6 TGTGCCAGCCGAAGGCCCAGGGGGCAGATGGACACTGAAGCTTTCTTT CASRRPRGQMDTEAFF
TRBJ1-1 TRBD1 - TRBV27 TGTGCCAGCAGCCGCCTAGACAGGGAGACTGAAGCTTTCTTT CASSRLDRETEAFF
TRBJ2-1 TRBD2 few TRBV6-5 TGTGCCAGCAGTTACAAGGCCGGGTGGGGGGGAGAGCAGTTCTTC CASSYKAGWGGEQFF
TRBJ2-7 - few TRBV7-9 TGTGCCAGCAGCTTCCTGTACGAGCAGTACTTC CASSFLYEQYF
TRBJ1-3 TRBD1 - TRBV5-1 TGCGCCAGCAGCCGGGGACAGGGGGCCGGAAACACCATATATTTT CASSRGQGAGNTIYF
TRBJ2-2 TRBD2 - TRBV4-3 TGCGCCAGCAGCGCCGGGGGTACTAGCGGGAACACCGGGGAGCTGTTTTTT CASSAGGTSGNTGELFF
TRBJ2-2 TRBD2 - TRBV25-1 TGTGCCAGCTTCGGAGGCGGGGGGCAAACCACCGGGGAGCTGTTTTTT CASFGGGGQTTGELFF
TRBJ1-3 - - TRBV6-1 TGTGCCAGCAGTTGGGACAACTCTGGAAACACCATATATTTT CASSWDNSGNTIYF
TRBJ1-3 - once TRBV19 TGTGCCAGTAGTATAGACGGGGGTACTGGAAACACCATATATTTT CASSIDGGTGNTIYF
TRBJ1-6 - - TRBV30 TGTGCCTGGATGGGGTGGAGGGGGGGCACCTATAATTCACCCCTCCACTTT CAWMGWRGGTYNSPLHF
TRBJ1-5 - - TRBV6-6 TGTGCCAGCAGTTACCGGGAGAATCAGCCCCAGCATTTT CASSYRENQPQHF
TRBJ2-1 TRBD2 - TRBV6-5 TGTGCCAGCAACCCCGGGGGGGGGCCGTACAATGAGCAGTTCTTC CASNPGGGPYNEQFF
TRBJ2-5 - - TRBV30 TGTGCCTGGAGTGCAAAGAAAGGGACTCGCCTCCAAGAGACCCAGTACTTC CAWSAKKGTRLQETQYF
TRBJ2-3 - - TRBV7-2 TGTGCCAGCAGCCCCCAGGAGGGGGGGGGTGAAGATACGCAGTATTTT CASSPQEGGGEDTQYF
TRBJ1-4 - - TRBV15 TGTGCCACCAGCAGAGTGCGAGATGAAAAACTGTTTTTT CATSRVRDEKLFF
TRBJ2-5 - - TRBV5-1 TGCGCCAGCAGCTTTGGGCTCCCAGGCCCCAAAGAGACCCAGTACTTC CASSFGLPGPKETQYF
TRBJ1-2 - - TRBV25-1 TGTGCCAGCGGACTAGGTAATGGCTACACCTTC CASGLGNGYTF
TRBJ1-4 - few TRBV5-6 TGTGCCAGCAGCTCGGCCACAGGTATCTTCGATGAAAAACTGTTTTTT CASSSATGIFDEKLFF
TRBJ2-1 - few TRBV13 TGTGCCAGCAGCTTAGAGGGGGGGGGCATCTCCTACAATGAGCAGTTCTTC CASSLEGGGISYNEQFF
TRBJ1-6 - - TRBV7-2 TGTGCCAGCAGCCCATCCCGGGGGTTTTCACCCCTCCACTTT CASSPSRGFSPLHF
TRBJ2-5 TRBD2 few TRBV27 TGTGCCAGCAGTTCGCTTGGGGCGGGGGAGGAGACCCAGTACTTC CASSSLGAGEETQYF
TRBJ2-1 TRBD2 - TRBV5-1 TGCGTCAGCAGCTCAGGGAAGGGACTAGCGGGCCCCTACAATGAGCAGTTCTTC CVSSSGKGLAGPYNEQFF
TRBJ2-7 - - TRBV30 TGTGCCTCGAACCTGACTAGGTGGCCCCCCCGCTACGAGCAGTACTTC CASNLTRWPPRYEQYF
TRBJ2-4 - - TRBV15 TGTGCCACCAGCAGAGATTGGGGCTCCGGAGCCAAAAACATTCAGTACTTC CATSRDWGSGAKNIQYF
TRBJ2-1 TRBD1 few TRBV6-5 TGTGCCTGCCAACAGGGGTCTTACAATGAGCAGTTCTTC CACQQGSYNEQFF
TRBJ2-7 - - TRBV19 TGTGCCAGTAGTTGGGGGCCTAGGGGCATTTACGAGCAGTACTTC CASSWGPRGIYEQYF
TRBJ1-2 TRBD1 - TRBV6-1 TGTGCCAGCAGTGAAATCGGGACAGCCATCTATGGCTACACCTTC CASSEIGTAIYGYTF
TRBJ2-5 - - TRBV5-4 TGTGCCAGCAGCGCCGGGGGACAGCAAGAGACCCAGTACTTC CASSAGGQQETQYF
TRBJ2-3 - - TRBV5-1 TGCGCCAGCAGCCTGTCACAGGGTGGGAACACAGATACGCAGTATTTT CASSLSQGGNTDTQYF
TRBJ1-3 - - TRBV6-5 TGTGCCGCCCGACAGCTCTCTGGAAACACCATATATTTT CAARQLSGNTIYF
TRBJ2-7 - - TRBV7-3 TGTGCCAGCAGCTTAAAAGTATCAGGAATAGGCGAGCAGTACTTC CASSLKVSGIGEQYF
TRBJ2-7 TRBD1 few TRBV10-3 TGTGCCATCACTCCGGGACAGGGCCACGAGCAGTACTTC CAITPGQGHEQYF
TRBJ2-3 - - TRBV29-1 TGCAGCGTTGAAAAAGCGTTGGCAGATACGCAGTATTTT CSVEKALADTQYF
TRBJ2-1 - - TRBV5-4 TGTGCCAGCAGCTCCCAGACAGATTTCTACAATGAGCAGTTCTTC CASSSQTDFYNEQFF
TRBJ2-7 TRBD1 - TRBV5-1 TGCGCCAGCAGTTCCGGACAGGGGAACGAGCAGTACTTC CASSSGQGNEQYF
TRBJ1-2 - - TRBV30 TGTGCCTGGACCCAACGGGGTGGCTACACCTTC CAWTQRGGYTF
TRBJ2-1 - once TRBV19 TGTGCCAGTAGTATTGGCTCGGGTAGAGAGCAGTTCTTC CASSIGSGREQFF
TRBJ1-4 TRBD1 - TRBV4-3 TGCGCCAGCAGCCAGGGACAGGGGGTAGAAGGGGGAAAACTGTTTTTT CASSQGQGVEGGKLFF
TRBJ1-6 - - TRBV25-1 TGTGCCAGCAGTGAACCAGGGGCATCCTATAATTCACCCCTCCACTTT CASSEPGASYNSPLHF